The 19 T cell receptor beta chains given below trace back to one sample, sequenced in a study of response to subunit inactivated influenza vaccine. Using its own MiXCR run on the RT-PCR reads, TCRdb lists one record per CDR3 protein. The data show hundreds of thousands of distinct CDR3 sequences, with 15% to 19% seen just once and 9.5% to 13% held by the top ten. This material consisted of PBMCs from blood, taken roughly 13 days after vaccination. The receptors here all came from a man aged 50 to 59 who received an inactivated influenza vaccine.

The chain couples TRBV30 to TRBJ2-7; 10 bases agree with TRBD2. Germline CDR1 GTSNPN, CDR2 SVGIG (reference sequence). Trimming removed 1 base from V and 3 bases from J; junction bases left unmatched: 9. The CDR3 extends over 16 amino acids. CDR3 in DNA: TGTGCCTGGAGTGAGCCTAGCGGGAGAAGCGGCTACGAGCAGTACTTC. Its translation: CAWSEPSGRSGYEQYF.

The chain has TRBV6-2 or TRBV6-3 and TRBJ1-5; D gene uncertain. V lost 2 bases and J lost 5, with 7 bases in between. Germline-derived CDR1 and CDR2 are MNHEY and SVGEGT. The CDR3 runs to 13 residues. The CDR3 nucleotides read TGTGCCAGCAGTTACGTCCGGGATCAGCCCCAGCATTTT. Translating it yields CASSYVRDQPQHF.

Many counts were recorded for this clonotype. This chain links TRBV12-3 or TRBV12-4 with TRBJ2-3; unclear D gene. V lost 10 bases and J lost 6, with 11 bases in between. This CDR3 is built from 11 residues. The CDR3 region is CAIIVVDTQYF. CDR3 nucleotide sequence: TGTGCCATTATAGTAGTGGATACGCAGTATTTT.

Notes on this clonotype: The final CDR3 position lacks the conserved phenylalanine or tryptophan, pointing to a likely read error. The chain links TRBV10-3 to TRBJ2-3, with a weak D call TRBD2 (6 bases). Germline values: CDR1 ENHRY, CDR2 SYGVKD. Trimming took 10 bases from V and 5 from J, leaving 16 bases between them. The CDR3 is made up of 13 amino acids. In DNA form, the CDR3 reads TGTGCCACCACGGGACCGGGACTAGATACGCAGTATTAT. The encoded protein is CATTGPGLDTQYY.

This clonotype was seen a few times. The chain employs TRBV7-9 and TRBJ1-2, with D unclear. From germline, CDR1 is SEHNR and CDR2 FQNEAQ (reference sequence). The germline V and J ends were trimmed by 5 bases and 4 bases, with 17 bases remaining between them. The CDR3 has 15 residues. CDR3 nucleotides: TGTGCCAGCAGCATAGGCCGGTCGGGCGGCTATGGCTACACCTTC. Its translation: CASSIGRSGGYGYTF. Supplemented by reference TRBV7-9 and TRBJ1-2, the full variable domain reads DTGVSQNPRHKITKRGQNVTFRCDPISEHNRLYWYRQTLGQGPEFLTYFQNEAQLEKSRLLSDRFSAERPKGSFSTLEIQRTEQGDSAMYLCASSIGRSGGYGYTFGSGTRLTVV.

In its sample, this clonotype was seen a few times. Mismatch with germline at one junction end may stem from a read error. This chain joins TRBV7-7 and TRBJ2-1, with D maybe TRBD2 (6 bases). The CDR3 totals 14 residues. Germline CDR1 and CDR2: SSHAT and FNYEAQ (reference sequence). CDR3 region: CASSQSPGRNEQFF. In nucleotides, the CDR3 is TGTGCTAGCAGCCAAAGTCCGGGGAGGAATGAGCAGTTCTTC.

J is TRBJ1-1 and V is TRBV28, with unresolved D. Between the trimmed V and J ends, which lost 5 bases and 0 bases, there was a span of 10 bases. In germline, CDR1 is MDHEN, CDR2 SYDVKM. The CDR3 is 14 residues long. The chain's CDR3 is CASSPQQMNTEAFF. DNA for the CDR3: TGTGCCAGCAGTCCTCAACAGATGAACACTGAAGCTTTCTTT.

This clonotype was seen repeatedly, ten times or more. The rearrangement links TRBV20-1 to TRBJ2-7; TRBD2 aligns across 8 bases. V lost 0 bases and J lost 0; bases outside the gene matches: 7. This CDR3 spans 16 amino acids. The germline V gene encodes CDR1 DFQATT and CDR2 SNEGSKA (reference sequence). The DNA of the CDR3 is TGCAGTGCTAGAGATCGGCTTAGCGGGGCCTCCTACGAGCAGTACTTC. Translating gives CSARDRLSGASYEQYF.

This clonotype has only a few counts. The rearrangement uses TRBV28 and TRBJ2-2; 9 bases map to TRBD2. There are 14 residues in the CDR3. With V trimmed by 3 bases and J by 4 bases, 0 bases remained unmatched. CDR1 is MDHEN, CDR2 SYDVKM, per germline. For the CDR3, the DNA is TGTGCCAGCAGTTTGACTAGCGGCACCGGGGAGCTGTTTTTT. Protein product: CASSLTSGTGELFF.

This clonotype occurred a few times. The chain employs TRBV6-2 or TRBV6-3 and TRBJ2-1, with D maybe TRBD2 (6 bases). The CDR3 runs 14 residues. V was clipped by 10 bases and J by 5 bases, with 18 bases between them. Per the germline V gene, CDR1 is MNHEY and CDR2 is SVGEGT. CDR3 DNA sequence: TGTGCCACACGTCGGGCGGGCGGGAACAATGAGCAGTTCTTC. It translates to CATRRAGGNNEQFF.

The rearrangement uses TRBV7-2 and TRBJ2-3; 8 nucleotides agree with TRBD2. After removal of 5 bases from V and 2 bases from J, the junction contained 9 bases not matched to a gene. The CDR3 is 16 residues long. CDR1 and CDR2 from the germline V gene are SGHTA and FQGNSA. The DNA for the CDR3 is TGTGCCAGCAGCCGCCTAACTAGCGGATACACAGATACGCAGTATTTT. It is translated as CASSRLTSGYTDTQYF.

This clonotype was seen only a few times. The V and J genes are TRBV20-1 and TRBJ2-5; D remains ambiguous. The germline V and J ends were trimmed by 3 bases and 5 bases, with 10 bases remaining between them. Germline CDR1 reads DFQATT; CDR2 reads SNEGSKA (reference sequence). The CDR3 has 12 amino acids. CDR3: CSASEARETQYF. The CDR3 region has the DNA TGCAGTGCTAGTGAAGCGCGGGAGACCCAGTACTTC.

This clonotype has more than one count but fewer than ten. The rearrangement joins TRBV28 to TRBJ1-2; D remains ambiguous. This CDR3 comprises 14 residues. Deletions cut 5 bases from V and 8 bases from J, with 18 bases between. Germline V gene sequence: CDR1 MDHEN, CDR2 SYDVKM. Here the CDR3 DNA reads TGTGCCAGCAGTCCCTTAGGAGGCTGGGAAGGCTACACCTTC. Its protein product is CASSPLGGWEGYTF.

The V and J genes are TRBV29-1 and TRBJ1-2; maybe TRBD1 (5 bases). The CDR3 contains 14 residues. The germline gives CDR1 SQVTM, CDR2 ANQGSEA. Between the trimmed V and J ends, which lost 5 bases and 4 bases, there was a span of 17 bases. CDR3: CSVSSPGTIYGYTF. Here the CDR3 DNA reads TGCAGCGTTAGCTCTCCAGGGACGATCTATGGCTACACCTTC.

V is TRBV7-8 and J is TRBJ2-3, with D perhaps being TRBD1 or TRBD2 (7 bases each). CDR3 size: 16 residues. Germline V gene lookup returns CDR1 SGHVS and CDR2 FQNEAQ. Trimming took off 5 bases at V and 0 bases at J, with 15 bases between the two ends. CDR3: CASSEPRGGSTDTQYF. CDR3 nucleotide sequence: TGTGCCAGCAGCGAACCCAGGGGGGGAAGCACAGATACGCAGTATTTT.

The rearrangement joins TRBV7-9 to TRBJ1-1, with D unclear. The length of the CDR3 is 13 residues. From germline, CDR1 is SEHNR and CDR2 FQNEAQ (reference sequence). V dropped 7 bases and J dropped 1 base, with 10 bases sitting between them. The CDR3 spells CASIYGWNTEAFF. CDR3 nucleotide sequence: TGTGCCAGCATTTACGGTTGGAACACTGAAGCTTTCTTT. Full variable domain (remainder filled in from reference TRBV7-9 and TRBJ1-1): DTGVSQNPRHKITKRGQNVTFRCDPISEHNRLYWYRQTLGQGPEFLTYFQNEAQLEKSRLLSDRFSAERPKGSFSTLEIQRTEQGDSAMYLCASIYGWNTEAFFGQGTRLTVV.

This clonotype appeared a few times. V is TRBV5-1 and J is TRBJ1-4; D gene uncertain. Trimming shortened V by 0 bases and J by 1 base, and 7 bases separated the two germline ends. The V gene's germline CDR1 is SGHRS and CDR2 YFSETQ. There are 15 residues in the CDR3. This CDR3 is CASSLGHRTNEKLFF. CDR3 bases: TGCGCCAGCAGCTTGGGGCACAGAACTAATGAAAAACTGTTTTTT.

The rearrangement links TRBV20-1 to TRBJ2-1; 14 bases align to TRBD2. Unmatched junction bases numbered 5, after V lost 3 bases and J lost 4 bases. CDR1 DFQATT and CDR2 SNEGSKA come from the germline V gene (reference sequence). The CDR3 is 16 residues long. CDR3 bases: TGCAGTGCTAGCCGACTAGCGGGGGGGCATTACAATGAGCAGTTCTTC. This sequence encodes CSASRLAGGHYNEQFF.

This chain connects TRBV18 to TRBJ2-3, with TRBD1 identical over 7 bases. The CDR3 is 16 residues long. V trimming: 1 base; J trimming: 0 bases; junction bases outside the gene matches: 4. Per germline, CDR1 KGHSH and CDR2 LQKENI. CDR3: CASSPRDRVSTDTQYF. DNA for the CDR3: TGTGCCAGCTCACCACGAGACAGGGTTAGCACAGATACGCAGTATTTT.